A selection of T cell receptor beta chains follows, all from one sample in a study of blood T cell repertoires in COVID-19. The method was immunoSEQ multiplex PCR; TCRdb's version includes in-frame clones alone and lacks a portion of them. Of roughly 280,000 clones in the sample, under 90% were seen once. Sample: peripheral blood. The source is a man in his sixties with acute or convalescent COVID-19. Each CDR3 is given with its conserved first and last residue. Fields, in order: clone size, CDR3 length, V gene, J gene, D gene, CDR3 DNA, CDR3 protein. The D gene is left open where the match is weak. Clone size is not always given. Where it is, it says once, few, many or a class for expanded clones.

size: few; length: 13; V: TRBV2; J: TRBJ1-2; D: TRBD1; DNA: TGTGCCAGCAGCGCGGACAGGGTCGATGGCTACACCTTC; CDR3: CASSADRVDGYTF
size: -; length: 18; V: TRBV7-2; J: TRBJ2-5; D: -; DNA: TGTGCCAGCAGCTTAGTTGGGAGCTCGAGCCCACGGGGGGAGACCCAGTACTTC; CDR3: CASSLVGSSSPRGETQYF
size: -; length: 15; V: TRBV3-1/TRBV3-2; J: TRBJ1-5; D: TRBD1; DNA: TGTGCCAGCAGCGCCGGGACAGGGATTAATCAGCCCCAGCATTTT; CDR3: CASSAGTGINQPQHF
size: few; length: 16; V: TRBV7-2; J: TRBJ2-3; D: -; DNA: TGTGCCAGCAGCTTAGCTAACCAGGGGACGACAGATACGCAGTATTTT; CDR3: CASSLANQGTTDTQYF
size: -; length: 11; V: TRBV10-3; J: TRBJ1-2; D: TRBD1; DNA: TGTGCCATAGGGACAGGGGGCCGATACACCTTC; CDR3: CAIGTGGRYTF
size: -; length: 12; V: TRBV7-9; J: TRBJ2-1; D: TRBD2; DNA: TGTGCCAGCGGCCTAGCGGGAGGTGAGCAGTTCTTC; CDR3: CASGLAGGEQFF
size: -; length: 13; V: TRBV11-1; J: TRBJ2-7; D: TRBD1; DNA: TGTGCCAGCAGCAAGGGACAGGCGGACGAGCAGTACTTC; CDR3: CASSKGQADEQYF
size: -; length: 14; V: TRBV28; J: TRBJ1-1; D: -; DNA: TGTGCCAGCAGCCCCGAGGACAGATACACTGAAGCTTTCTTT; CDR3: CASSPEDRYTEAFF
size: once; length: 15; V: TRBV2; J: TRBJ1-2; D: TRBD1; DNA: TGTGCCAGCAGTGAAGGGGACAGTGGGCTCTATGGCTACACCTTC; CDR3: CASSEGDSGLYGYTF
size: -; length: 14; V: TRBV5-1; J: TRBJ1-4; D: TRBD1; DNA: TGCGCCAGCAGCTTCTACGGGACAGCTGAAAAACTGTTTTTT; CDR3: CASSFYGTAEKLFF
size: -; length: 16; V: TRBV6-6; J: TRBJ1-2; D: TRBD1; DNA: TGTGCCAGCAGTTACTCAGGGACAGGGATAAACTATGGCTACACCTTC; CDR3: CASSYSGTGINYGYTF
size: -; length: 13; V: TRBV7-9; J: TRBJ2-5; D: TRBD2; DNA: TGTGCCAGCAGGTTGGGACTAGAAGAGACCCAGTACTTC; CDR3: CASRLGLEETQYF
size: -; length: 17; V: TRBV19; J: TRBJ1-5; D: TRBD1; DNA: TGTGCCAGTAGTGTGTATGGGACAGGGGATAGCAATCAGCCCCAGCATTTT; CDR3: CASSVYGTGDSNQPQHF
size: once; length: 14; V: TRBV11-3; J: TRBJ2-7; D: TRBD2; DNA: TGTGCCAGCAGCTTGAGCGGGGTAACCTACGAGCAGTACTTC; CDR3: CASSLSGVTYEQYF
size: -; length: 11; V: TRBV20-1; J: TRBJ2-1; D: -; DNA: TGCAGTGCTTGGCCTAGCACCGAGCAGTTCTTC; CDR3: CSAWPSTEQFF
size: -; length: 15; V: TRBV5-4; J: TRBJ2-3; D: -; DNA: TGTGCCAGCAGCTTGGACGGGGGATTCACAGATACGCAGTATTTT; CDR3: CASSLDGGFTDTQYF
size: -; length: 14; V: TRBV3-1/TRBV3-2; J: TRBJ2-3; D: -; DNA: TGTGCCAGCAGCCAAGATCCGCGAGAAGATACGCAGTATTTT; CDR3: CASSQDPREDTQYF
size: -; length: 16; V: TRBV28; J: TRBJ2-1; D: TRBD2; DNA: TGTGCCAGCAGTCTAGAGTGGCGGGAGGGGTCAACTGAGCAGTTCTTC; CDR3: CASSLEWREGSTEQFF
size: -; length: 15; V: TRBV7-8; J: TRBJ1-1; D: -; DNA: TGTGCCAGCAGCTTAAGGTCCACAGGCTTCTCGGGAGCTTTCTTT; CDR3: CASSLRSTGFSGAFF
size: -; length: 17; V: TRBV4-1; J: TRBJ1-6; D: -; DNA: TGCGCCAGCAGCCAAGAGGCCGAAAGCTCCTATAATTCACCCCTCCACTTT; CDR3: CASSQEAESSYNSPLHF
size: -; length: 17; V: TRBV6-1; J: TRBJ2-2; D: TRBD1; DNA: TGTGCCAGCAGTGAAAGGGTCACAGGGGGTTTAACCGGGGAGCTGTTTTTT; CDR3: CASSERVTGGLTGELFF
size: few; length: 15; V: TRBV4-3; J: TRBJ2-5; D: TRBD2; DNA: TGCGCCAGCAGCCAAGGAACCCAGCGGGGAGAGACCCAGTACTTC; CDR3: CASSQGTQRGETQYF
size: -; length: 17; V: TRBV28; J: TRBJ2-1; D: TRBD1; DNA: TGTGCCAGCAGCTCTTGGGACAGGGGGTCACCCGTGGATGAGCAGTTCTTC; CDR3: CASSSWDRGSPVDEQFF
size: once; length: 14; V: TRBV7-9; J: TRBJ2-1; D: -; DNA: TGTGCCAGCAGCTCCGGGGGGCTCTACAATGAGCAGTTCTTC; CDR3: CASSSGGLYNEQFF
size: few; length: 17; V: TRBV5-1; J: TRBJ2-2; D: TRBD2; DNA: TGCGCCAGCAGCTTGACATCTTTAGCGGGAATGGCCGGGGAGCTGTTTTTT; CDR3: CASSLTSLAGMAGELFF
size: -; length: 15; V: TRBV18; J: TRBJ1-5; D: -; DNA: TGTGCCAGCTCAGAAGGGAGGCAAGGCAATCAGCCCCAGCATTTT; CDR3: CASSEGRQGNQPQHF
size: -; length: 16; V: TRBV28; J: TRBJ2-2; D: TRBD1; DNA: TGTGCCAGCAGTTTAGCGGGACAGGGGGAGACCGGGGAGCTGTTTTTT; CDR3: CASSLAGQGETGELFF
size: -; length: 14; V: TRBV3-1/TRBV3-2; J: TRBJ2-2; D: -; DNA: TGTGCCAGCAGCCAACCAGGGGTCGCCGGGGAGCTGTTTTTT; CDR3: CASSQPGVAGELFF
size: -; length: 15; V: TRBV27; J: TRBJ2-1; D: TRBD2; DNA: TGTGCCAGCACCCTCGGTAGCGGGAGAGGCCATGAGCAGTTCTTC; CDR3: CASTLGSGRGHEQFF
size: -; length: 14; V: TRBV6-2/TRBV6-3; J: TRBJ1-2; D: TRBD1; DNA: TGTGCCAGCAGTTCCCCTCGGACAGGCTATGGCTACACCTTC; CDR3: CASSSPRTGYGYTF
size: many; length: 14; V: TRBV6-5; J: TRBJ1-2; D: -; DNA: TGTGCCAGCAGTTATGGGCAGGGCCTGGGCGGCTACACCTTC; CDR3: CASSYGQGLGGYTF
size: -; length: 13; V: TRBV18; J: TRBJ2-7; D: -; DNA: TGTGCCAGCTCACCCCCTTCTTCCTACGAGCAGTACTTC; CDR3: CASSPPSSYEQYF
size: -; length: 14; V: TRBV28; J: TRBJ1-1; D: TRBD1; DNA: TGTGCCAGCAGTTTACCCGGGACAGGGGGGAATGCTTTCTTT; CDR3: CASSLPGTGGNAFF
size: -; length: 16; V: TRBV6-2/TRBV6-3; J: TRBJ2-2; D: -; DNA: TGTGCCAGCAGTTATAGTTCGACTAGGACGTCCGGGGAGCTGTTTTTT; CDR3: CASSYSSTRTSGELFF
size: once; length: 15; V: TRBV7-6; J: TRBJ2-3; D: TRBD2; DNA: TGTGCCAGCCACAAGGGAGCGGGAGGTACAGATACGCAGTATTTT; CDR3: CASHKGAGGTDTQYF
size: -; length: 21; V: TRBV3-1/TRBV3-2; J: TRBJ2-2; D: TRBD1; DNA: TGTGCCAGCAGCCAGAAGGGACCCTATCACCGGGACAGGGACTACACCGGGGAGCTGTTTTTT; CDR3: CASSQKGPYHRDRDYTGELFF
size: -; length: 15; V: TRBV5-1; J: TRBJ1-3; D: -; DNA: TGCGCCAGCAGCACCCTCGGTTATGGGGAGGACACCATATATTTT; CDR3: CASSTLGYGEDTIYF